This T cell receptor (beta chain) comes out of a study of shared clonotypes between healthy human individuals. Assay used: immunoSEQ multiplex PCR; TCRdb lists only in-frame clones, some missing. The repertoire holds 600,000 to 750,000 clones, roughly 70% seen once, with 1.8% in the top ten. In the CD4+ fraction, cells were divided into CD45RA+ naive and CD45RA-negative memory subsets. The sample holds a few counts of this clone. Its antigen is as yet unknown. Whole-study findings and limits: Since donors were few, the genetic and exposure-history diversity represented was limited.

The CDR3 covers 13 residues. Germline values: CDR1 SGHAT, CDR2 FQNNGV. With 5 bases removed from V and 4 bases from J, the gap between germline ends came to 11 bases. The chain has TRBV11-2 and TRBJ1-1; D might be TRBD1 (6 bases). This TCR came from a woman between 25 and 40 years old in good health. Sequenced input: memory CD4+ T cells sorted from blood. Subset: CD45RA-negative fraction. The CDR3 coding sequence is TGTGCCAGCAGCACACGGACAGTCACTGAAGCTTTCTTT. Translated, it gives CASSTRTVTEAFF. Based on the CDR3 plus reference TRBV11-2 and TRBJ1-1, the full variable domain is EAGVAQSPRYKIIEKRQSVAFWCNPISGHATLYWYQQILGQGPKLLIQFQNNGVVDDSQLPKDRFSAERLKGVDSTLKIQPAKLEDSAVYLCASSTRTVTEAFFGQGTRLTVV.